In its sample, the clone carrying this T cell receptor (beta chain) was seen once. While infection was still active, Seattle patients were enrolled and then followed longitudinally. This sample is drawn from a study of blood T cell repertoires in COVID-19. For the study at large: From the United States, Italy and Spain came samples of acute and convalescent COVID-19.

Original handling: Reference gene primer amplification gave nucleated cell count estimates. The assay was immunoSEQ multiplex PCR, and TCRdb's table has in-frame clones only and misses some. V and J calls and clone size are copied from that table; D and trimming were computed from the DNA. This table has 200,000 to 250,000 clones, more than 80% appearing once. J gave up 8 bases and V 2 bases, and 10 bases lay outside the gene matches. The CDR3 runs 15 residues. CDR1 PRHDT and CDR2 FYEKMQ come from the germline V gene (reference sequence). The material sequenced was peripheral blood. This rearrangement joins TRBV13 to TRBJ1-2, with 8 bases aligning to TRBD1. The receptor was derived from a man in his thirties or forties with COVID-19, enrolled during active disease. This CDR3 is CASSLRDRIFLGYTF. The CDR3 DNA reads as TGTGCCAGCAGCTTAAGGGACAGGATATTCTTGGGCTACACCTTC.